The present T cell receptor beta chain was sequenced within a study of blood T cells in healthy people across ages. Samples each yielded at least 5 micrograms of total RNA. Germline values: CDR1 SGHNT, CDR2 YYREEE (reference sequence). Trimming removed 0 bases at V and 1 base at J, with 10 bases between. CDR3 size: 15 residues. Sample-barcoded 5' priming and a J-beta primer mix drove a second PCR of about 6 to 11 cycles. Unique molecular identifiers of 12 random nucleotides labeled each cDNA. Any given sample supplied a minimum of 2.5 million CDR3-containing paired-end reads. TCRdb ran MiXCR on the 5' RACE reads and lists one entry per CDR3 protein. The data show 1.5 million to 2 million distinct CDR3 sequences, about 35% seen once.

Material: blood. This chain links TRBV5-4 with TRBJ1-1; D gene uncertain. This TCR was sampled from a woman aged 25 to 39 in good health. CDR3 nucleotide sequence: TGTGCCAGCAGCTTGGGTACCAAGGGGAACACTGAAGCTTTCTTT. It is translated as CASSLGTKGNTEAFF.